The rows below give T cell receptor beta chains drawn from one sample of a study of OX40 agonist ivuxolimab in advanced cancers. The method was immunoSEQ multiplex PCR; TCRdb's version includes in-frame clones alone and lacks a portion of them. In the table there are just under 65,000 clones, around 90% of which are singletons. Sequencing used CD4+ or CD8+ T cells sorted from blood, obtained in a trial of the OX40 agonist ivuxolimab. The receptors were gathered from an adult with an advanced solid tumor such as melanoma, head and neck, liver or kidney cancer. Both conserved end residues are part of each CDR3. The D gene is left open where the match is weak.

cdr3_aa: CAIRDQDRGIEQYF
cdr3_nt: TGTGCCATCCGAGATCAGGACAGGGGGATTGAGCAGTACTTC
j_call: TRBJ2-7
d_call: TRBD1
v_call: TRBV10-3

cdr3_aa: CASSEALGGRDTEAFF
cdr3_nt: TGTGCCAGCAGCGAGGCCCTGGGGGGACGGGACACTGAAGCTTTCTTT
j_call: TRBJ1-1
d_call: -
v_call: TRBV28

cdr3_aa: CASSDRGRTEAFF
cdr3_nt: TGTGCCAGCAGTGACAGGGGGCGGACTGAAGCTTTCTTT
j_call: TRBJ1-1
d_call: TRBD1
v_call: TRBV6-1

cdr3_aa: CASTRTAGANVLTF
cdr3_nt: TGTGCCAGCACGAGGACAGCTGGGGCCAACGTCCTGACTTTC
j_call: TRBJ2-6
d_call: -
v_call: TRBV19

cdr3_aa: CSVSTGGARSEQYF
cdr3_nt: TGCAGCGTTTCCACAGGGGGTGCCCGGTCCGAGCAGTACTTC
j_call: TRBJ2-7
d_call: TRBD1
v_call: TRBV29-1

cdr3_aa: CASSLDRGDEQFF
cdr3_nt: TGTGCCAGCTCACTGGACAGGGGCGATGAGCAGTTCTTC
j_call: TRBJ2-1
d_call: TRBD1
v_call: TRBV18

cdr3_aa: CASSSLSNVQETQYF
cdr3_nt: TGCGCCAGCAGCTCGCTCTCAAACGTGCAAGAGACCCAGTACTTC
j_call: TRBJ2-5
d_call: -
v_call: TRBV5-1

cdr3_aa: CASSWGDLQLNEKLFF
cdr3_nt: TGCGCCAGCAGCTGGGGCGATCTCCAACTAAATGAAAAACTGTTTTTT
j_call: TRBJ1-4
d_call: -
v_call: TRBV5-1

cdr3_aa: CASSPPGLATPGANVLTF
cdr3_nt: TGTGCCAGCAGTCCCCCGGGTCTAGCGACCCCTGGGGCCAACGTCCTGACTTTC
j_call: TRBJ2-6
d_call: -
v_call: TRBV28

cdr3_aa: CASSDQLATETQYF
cdr3_nt: TGTGCCAGCAGTGACCAACTAGCTACGGAGACCCAGTACTTC
j_call: TRBJ2-5
d_call: -
v_call: TRBV2

cdr3_aa: CASSVVPGPLSSYEQYF
cdr3_nt: TGTGCCAGCAGCGTAGTCCCGGGACCCCTTAGCTCCTACGAGCAGTACTTC
j_call: TRBJ2-7
d_call: -
v_call: TRBV9

cdr3_aa: CASAGEGRTEAFF
cdr3_nt: TGTGCCAGCGCTGGTGAGGGGAGAACTGAAGCTTTCTTT
j_call: TRBJ1-1
d_call: -
v_call: TRBV2

cdr3_aa: CASSLGGGQPQHF
cdr3_nt: TGTGCCAGCAGCTTGGGCGGTGGTCAGCCCCAGCATTTT
j_call: TRBJ1-5
d_call: -
v_call: TRBV5-6

cdr3_aa: CASRTGGTGISGANVLTF
cdr3_nt: TGTGCCAGCAGGACAGGGGGCACGGGGATCTCTGGGGCCAACGTCCTGACTTTC
j_call: TRBJ2-6
d_call: TRBD1
v_call: TRBV6-4

cdr3_aa: CASSSDQGEKLFF
cdr3_nt: TGCGCCAGCAGCTCCGACCAGGGGGAAAAACTGTTTTTT
j_call: TRBJ1-4
d_call: -
v_call: TRBV5-1

cdr3_aa: CATTRRGPYNEQFF
cdr3_nt: TGTGCCACCACCCGGCGGGGGCCCTACAATGAGCAGTTCTTC
j_call: TRBJ2-1
d_call: -
v_call: TRBV11-2

cdr3_aa: CASSGRMNNEQFF
cdr3_nt: TGTGCCAGCAGCGGCCGGATGAACAATGAGCAGTTCTTC
j_call: TRBJ2-1
d_call: -
v_call: TRBV7-8

cdr3_aa: CASSLAHNTDTQYF
cdr3_nt: TGTGCCAGCAGCTTAGCGCATAACACAGATACGCAGTATTTT
j_call: TRBJ2-3
d_call: -
v_call: TRBV7-6

cdr3_aa: CASSLRPGTGNTEAFF
cdr3_nt: TGTGCCAGCTCGTTGCGTCCCGGGACAGGGAACACTGAAGCTTTCTTT
j_call: TRBJ1-1
d_call: TRBD1
v_call: TRBV27

cdr3_aa: CASSLGRFVSTIYF
cdr3_nt: TGTGCCAGCAGTCTTGGACGATTCGTAAGCACCATATATTTT
j_call: TRBJ1-3
d_call: -
v_call: TRBV6-5

cdr3_aa: CASRELSREGTDTQYF
cdr3_nt: TGTGCCAGCAGGGAATTGTCACGAGAGGGCACAGATACGCAGTATTTT
j_call: TRBJ2-3
d_call: -
v_call: TRBV28

cdr3_aa: CASSQGPLNTEAFF
cdr3_nt: TGTGCCAGCAGTCAGGGACCGTTGAACACTGAAGCTTTCTTT
j_call: TRBJ1-1
d_call: -
v_call: TRBV6-1

cdr3_aa: CAWSKGSGNTIYF
cdr3_nt: TGTGCCTGGAGTAAGGGGTCTGGAAACACCATATATTTT
j_call: TRBJ1-3
d_call: -
v_call: TRBV30

cdr3_aa: CASSPLHGSSGNTIYF
cdr3_nt: TGTGCCAGCTCACCACTACACGGATCCTCTGGAAACACCATATATTTT
j_call: TRBJ1-3
d_call: -
v_call: TRBV18

cdr3_aa: CASSFQLDTAATF
cdr3_nt: TGTGCCAGCAGTTTCCAACTGGACACCGCCGCTACCTTC
j_call: TRBJ1-2
d_call: -
v_call: TRBV6-5